This record concerns one T cell receptor beta chain sequence. The sample originates from a study of tissue T cells after allogeneic stem cell transplantation. The CDR3 has 13 residues. Trimming took off 6 bases at V and 0 bases at J, with 8 bases between the two ends. Per the germline V gene, CDR1 is SGHTA and CDR2 is FQGNSA. This table comes from immunoSEQ multiplex PCR, and its TCRdb copy is limited to in-frame clones, with some not included. The sample comprises 25,000 to 35,000 clones, 85% of which are singletons, and around 3.5% rests with the top ten. Sample: blood, taken before transplantation. This sequence was found in a woman aged 18-55 years who later had graft-versus-host disease after an allogeneic stem cell transplant. J is TRBJ1-1 and V is TRBV7-2; no reliable D call. CDR3 in DNA: TGTGCCAGCAGACGCACGGTGAACACTGAAGCTTTCTTT. Its translation: CASRRTVNTEAFF.